The following is a T cell receptor beta chain sequence with its context. The source of the sample is a study of control samples from healthy donors and cancer patients. The CDR3 contains 14 residues. V lost 4 bases and J 3 bases, leaving 11 bases between the germline ends. Per the germline V gene, CDR1 is SGHKS and CDR2 is YYEKEE (reference sequence). Libraries were prepared by immunoSEQ multiplex PCR; TCRdb keeps only in-frame clonotypes and omits some of them. This repertoire shows around 82,000 clones, approximately 90% found once; its top ten account for approximately 7%. The source of this sequence is a man over 45 in good health. V is TRBV5-5 and J is TRBJ2-4; weak D call: TRBD1 (6 bases). The sequencing sample was made of blood. The CDR3 spells CASSRATGKNIQYF. In nucleotides, the CDR3 is TGTGCCAGCAGCCGGGCGACAGGCAAAAACATTCAGTACTTC.